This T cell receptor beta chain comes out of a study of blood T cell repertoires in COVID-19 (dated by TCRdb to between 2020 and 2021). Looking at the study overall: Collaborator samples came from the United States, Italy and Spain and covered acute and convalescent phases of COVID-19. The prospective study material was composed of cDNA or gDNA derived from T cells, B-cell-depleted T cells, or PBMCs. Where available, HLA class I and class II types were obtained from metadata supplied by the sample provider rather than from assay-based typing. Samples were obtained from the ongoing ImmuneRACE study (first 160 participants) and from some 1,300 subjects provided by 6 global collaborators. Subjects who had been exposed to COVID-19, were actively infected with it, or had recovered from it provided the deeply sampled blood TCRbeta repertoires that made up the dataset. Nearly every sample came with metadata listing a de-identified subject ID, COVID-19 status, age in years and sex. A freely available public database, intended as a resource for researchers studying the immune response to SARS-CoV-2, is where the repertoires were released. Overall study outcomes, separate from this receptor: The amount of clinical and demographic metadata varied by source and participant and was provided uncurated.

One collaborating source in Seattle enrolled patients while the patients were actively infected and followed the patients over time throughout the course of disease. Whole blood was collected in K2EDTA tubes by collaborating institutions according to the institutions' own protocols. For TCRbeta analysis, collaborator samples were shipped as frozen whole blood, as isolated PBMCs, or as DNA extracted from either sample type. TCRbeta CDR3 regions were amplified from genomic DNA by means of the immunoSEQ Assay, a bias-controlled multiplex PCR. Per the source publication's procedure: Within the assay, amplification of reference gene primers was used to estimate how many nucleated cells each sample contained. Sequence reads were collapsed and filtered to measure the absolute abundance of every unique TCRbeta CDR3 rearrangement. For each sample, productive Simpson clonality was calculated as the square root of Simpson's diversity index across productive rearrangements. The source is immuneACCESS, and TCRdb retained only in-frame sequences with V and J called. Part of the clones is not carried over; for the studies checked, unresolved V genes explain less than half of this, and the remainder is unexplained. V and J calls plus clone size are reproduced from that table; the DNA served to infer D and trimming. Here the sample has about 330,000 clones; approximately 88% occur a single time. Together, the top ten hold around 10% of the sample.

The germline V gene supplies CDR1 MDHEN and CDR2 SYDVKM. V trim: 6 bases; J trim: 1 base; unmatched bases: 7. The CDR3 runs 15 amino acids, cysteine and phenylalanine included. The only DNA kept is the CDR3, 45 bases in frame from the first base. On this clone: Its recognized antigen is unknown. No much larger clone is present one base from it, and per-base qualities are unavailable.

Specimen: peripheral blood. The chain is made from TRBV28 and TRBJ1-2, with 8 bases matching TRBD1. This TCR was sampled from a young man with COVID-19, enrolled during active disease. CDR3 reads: CASSQGTGDNYGYTF. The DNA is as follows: TGTGCCAGCAGCCAGGGGACAGGTGATAACTATGGCTACACCTTC.